A selection of T cell receptor beta chains follows, all from one sample in a study of control samples from healthy donors and cancer patients. The method was immunoSEQ multiplex PCR; TCRdb's version includes in-frame clones alone and lacks a portion of them. Of roughly 130,000 clones listed, more than 85% are singletons. The sequenced sample was blood. The receptors derive from a man younger than 35 in good health. CDR3s include the opening cysteine and the closing phenylalanine or tryptophan.

V: TRBV18
CDR3: CASSPEVSQPQHF

V: TRBV2
CDR3: CASRGATNSIGYGYTF

V: TRBV18
CDR3: CASSPPIRGVHYGYTF

V: TRBV6-1
CDR3: CASSDRGSWSNQPQHF

V: TRBV2
CDR3: CASRSGVSGTGELFF

V: TRBV9
CDR3: CASSVGQGHGNTIYF

V: TRBV10-3
CDR3: CAISEFFDRYNEKLFF

V: TRBV28
CDR3: CASSLQGYWDEQYF

V: TRBV29-1
CDR3: CSVTEGTTQYF

V: TRBV29-1
CDR3: CSVTGQNNQPQHF

V: TRBV27
CDR3: CASSIGTYEQYF

V: TRBV25-1
CDR3: CASSVVGQGSTEAFF

V: TRBV27
CDR3: CASSLFPQANTEAFF

V: TRBV2
CDR3: CASTTDLETQYF

V: TRBV12-3/TRBV12-4
CDR3: CASSLDSAAFF

V: TRBV7-8
CDR3: CASSIQGGGSPLHF

V: TRBV4-1
CDR3: CASSQVQSSNQPQHF

V: TRBV5-1
CDR3: CASSYQTTGPNFGYTF

V: TRBV6-5
CDR3: CASSRQGTEAFF

V: TRBV19
CDR3: CASSSTGGVYGYTF

V: TRBV30
CDR3: CAWCLSSYNSPLHF

V: TRBV5-1
CDR3: CASSLPGANEKLFF

V: TRBV5-1
CDR3: CASSSLRDSEAFF

V: TRBV5-4
CDR3: CASSGGRDSGRETQYF

V: TRBV7-9
CDR3: CASSRSGQETQYF

V: TRBV5-1
CDR3: CASSMTGIGDTQYF

V: TRBV7-5
CDR3: CVRSFAAKLFF

V: TRBV9
CDR3: CASSVDSGRGETQYF

V: TRBV2
CDR3: CASRLTVGTASGNTIYF

V: TRBV19
CDR3: CASSIVRDSAYEQYF

V: TRBV6-6
CDR3: CASSPGTSGAETQYF

V: TRBV10-3
CDR3: CAISSPDSTYEQYF

V: TRBV5-4
CDR3: CASSLIGYEVGYTF

V: TRBV19
CDR3: CASNLGFSNQPQHF

V: TRBV6-2/TRBV6-3
CDR3: CASSYQGPSYNSPLHF

V: TRBV15
CDR3: CATSGSGALTDTQYF

V: TRBV10-3
CDR3: CAISDPPSGGTGELFF

V: TRBV7-6
CDR3: CASSLQVSEPQHF

V: TRBV5-1
CDR3: CASSSLWDTEAFF